Following are 5 T cell receptor beta chains from one sample sequenced in a study of vaccination effects on CD4 cells after COVID-19. These receptors have no known antigen. This table comes from immunoSEQ multiplex PCR, and its TCRdb copy is limited to in-frame clones, with some not included. The sample lists about 72,000 clones; 80% to 85% were seen once. With the ViraFEST assay, the study expanded antigen-specific CD4+ T cells using viral peptide pools, then sequenced them. With about 9 days of culture completed, CD4+ T cells were isolated. Vaccine administered to participants consisted of two doses of either BNT162b2 or mRNA-1273. The sample was CD4+ T cells from PBMCs cultured with HCoV-229E spike peptides, taken after COVID-19 vaccination. The origin of the receptors is a human donor who received a COVID-19 vaccine.

This clone showed up just once. The chain has TRBV3-1 (or the pseudogene TRBV3-2) and TRBJ1-6; D remains ambiguous. V was clipped by 1 base and J by 6 bases, with 13 bases between them. CDR1 and CDR2 from the germline V gene are LGHDT and YNNKEL (reference sequence). The CDR3 contains 16 residues. CDR3 nucleotides: TGTGCCAGCAGCCAAGTCCCGCCGCCCGGTAATTCACCCCTCCACTTT. Encoded protein: CASSQVPPPGNSPLHF.

This chain joins TRBV5-1 and TRBJ2-5, with a tentative D call TRBD2 (6 bases). The CDR3 runs to 14 residues. Germline assignment: CDR1 SGHRS and CDR2 YFSETQ. V was clipped by 1 base and J by 5 bases, with 12 bases between them. As DNA, the CDR3 is TGCGCCAGCAGCTTGTTTTGGGCGGGGGAGACCCAGTACTTC. Protein sequence: CASSLFWAGETQYF.

The chain carries TRBV5-1 and TRBJ2-7; D is perhaps TRBD1 (8 bases). V lost 4 bases and J 6 bases, leaving 20 bases between the germline ends. CDR1 is SGHRS and CDR2 is YFSETQ in the germline V gene. The CDR3 loop spans 15 amino acids. The CDR3 coding sequence is TGCGCCAGCAGCGCCCAACAGGGGGGGTTGGGCGAGCAGTACGTC. Translated, it gives CASSAQQGGLGEQYV.

The sample holds one count of this clone. The chain has TRBV10-3 and TRBJ2-3, with 7 bases aligning to TRBD1. In germline, CDR1 is ENHRY, CDR2 SYGVKD. This CDR3 has 13 amino acids. The ends lost 6 bases at V and 4 bases at J; junction bases unmatched: 4. In nucleotides, the CDR3 is TGTGCCATCAGGGTAGGGACAGCAGATACGCAGTATTTT. Protein product: CAIRVGTADTQYF.

There are a few counts of this clone. The chain combines TRBV18 with TRBJ1-1; no reliable D call. The CDR3 consists of 14 residues. V was cut by 3 bases and J by 3 bases, with 11 bases left in between. Looked up from germline, CDR1 is KGHSH and CDR2 is LQKENI. In DNA, the CDR3 is TGTGCCAGCTCACCCTTTTCGAGGGACACTGAAGCTTTCTTT. The encoded protein is CASSPFSRDTEAFF.